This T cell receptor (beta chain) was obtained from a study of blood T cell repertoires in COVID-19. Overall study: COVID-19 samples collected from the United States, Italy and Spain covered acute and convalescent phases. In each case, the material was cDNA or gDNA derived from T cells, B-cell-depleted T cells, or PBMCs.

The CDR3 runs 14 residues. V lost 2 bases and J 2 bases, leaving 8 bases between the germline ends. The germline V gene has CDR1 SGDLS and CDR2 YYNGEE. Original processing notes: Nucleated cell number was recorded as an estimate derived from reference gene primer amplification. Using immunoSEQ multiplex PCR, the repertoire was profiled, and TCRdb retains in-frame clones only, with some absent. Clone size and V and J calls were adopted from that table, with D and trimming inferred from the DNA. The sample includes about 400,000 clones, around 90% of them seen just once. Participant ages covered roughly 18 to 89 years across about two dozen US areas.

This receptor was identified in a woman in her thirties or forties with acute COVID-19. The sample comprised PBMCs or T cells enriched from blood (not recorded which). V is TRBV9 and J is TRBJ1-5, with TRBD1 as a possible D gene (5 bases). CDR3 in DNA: TGTGCCAGCAGCGTTGGCAGGGGCAATCAGCCCCAGCATTTT. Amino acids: CASSVGRGNQPQHF.